This T cell receptor beta chain was captured by sequencing in a study of T cells expressing NK-cell markers. Study background: Just one sequenced donor of eight was HCMV-seronegative, while seven were seropositive.

Concerning this clonotype: Its antigen is still unknown.

TCRdb reanalyzed the 5' RACE reads and collapses them to one entry per CDR3 protein, without DNA. This sample contains 350,000 to 500,000 distinct CDR3 sequences. Per germline, CDR1 DFQATT and CDR2 SNEGSKA (reference sequence). The CDR3 loop spans 15 amino acids. Regarding the study as a whole: Of CD8+ T cells, about 1.0-8% belonged to dominant NKG2C+ clonotypes in 5 to 7 donors. It is unclear if expanded NKG2C-expressing clones target HCMV antigens.

The V call is TRBV20-1, the J call TRBJ1-6. The TCR sequence derives from a woman aged 18 to 75 in good health. The sample was blood T cells: a sorted CD56 or NKG2C T cell subset, CD4+ or CD8+ T cells, or bulk PBMC T cells (not recorded which). This CDR3 is CSARGESSYNSPLHF.